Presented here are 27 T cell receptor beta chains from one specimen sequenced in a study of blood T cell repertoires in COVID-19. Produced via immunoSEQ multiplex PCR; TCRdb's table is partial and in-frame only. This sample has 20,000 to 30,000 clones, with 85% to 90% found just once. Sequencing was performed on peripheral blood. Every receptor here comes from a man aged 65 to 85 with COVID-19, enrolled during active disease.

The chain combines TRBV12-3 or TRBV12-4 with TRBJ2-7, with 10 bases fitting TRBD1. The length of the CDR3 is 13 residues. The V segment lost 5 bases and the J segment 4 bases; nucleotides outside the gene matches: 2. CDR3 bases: TGTGCCAGCAGTCCGGACAGGGGGTACGAGCAGTACTTC. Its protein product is CASSPDRGYEQYF.

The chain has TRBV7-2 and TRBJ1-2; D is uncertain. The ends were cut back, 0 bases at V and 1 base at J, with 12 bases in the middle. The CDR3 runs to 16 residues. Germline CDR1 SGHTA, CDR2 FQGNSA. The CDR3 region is CASSLAPSPGNYGYTF. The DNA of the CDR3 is TGTGCCAGCAGCTTAGCTCCTTCCCCGGGTAACTATGGCTACACCTTC.

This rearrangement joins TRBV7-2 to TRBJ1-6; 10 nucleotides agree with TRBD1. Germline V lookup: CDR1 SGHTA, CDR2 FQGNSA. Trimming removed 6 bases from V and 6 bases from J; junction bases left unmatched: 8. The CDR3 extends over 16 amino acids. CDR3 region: CASSFRWDRGNSPLHF. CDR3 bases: TGTGCCAGCAGTTTTAGGTGGGACAGGGGTAATTCACCCCTCCACTTT.

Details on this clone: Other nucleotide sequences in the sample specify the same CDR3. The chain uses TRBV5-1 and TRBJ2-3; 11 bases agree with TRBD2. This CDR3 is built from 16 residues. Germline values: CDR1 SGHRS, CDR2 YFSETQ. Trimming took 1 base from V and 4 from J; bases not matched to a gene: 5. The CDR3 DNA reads TGCGCCAGCAGCTTGTTGCTAGCGGGGGGTTCAGATACGCAGTATTTT. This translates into CASSLLLAGGSDTQYF.

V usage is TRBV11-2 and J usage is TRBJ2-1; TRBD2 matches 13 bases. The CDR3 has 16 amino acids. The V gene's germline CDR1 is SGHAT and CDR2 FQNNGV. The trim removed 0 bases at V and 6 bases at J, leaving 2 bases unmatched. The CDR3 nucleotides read TGTGCCAGCAGCTTAGAGTGGACTAGCGGGAGCAATGAGCAGTTCTTC. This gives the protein CASSLEWTSGSNEQFF. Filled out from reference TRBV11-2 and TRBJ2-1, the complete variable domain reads EAGVAQSPRYKIIEKRQSVAFWCNPISGHATLYWYQQILGQGPKLLIQFQNNGVVDDSQLPKDRFSAERLKGVDSTLKIQPAKLEDSAVYLCASSLEWTSGSNEQFFGPGTRLTVL.

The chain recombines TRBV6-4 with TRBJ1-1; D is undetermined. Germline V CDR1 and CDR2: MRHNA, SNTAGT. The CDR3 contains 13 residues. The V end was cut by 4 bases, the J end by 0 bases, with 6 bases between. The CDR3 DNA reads TGTGCCAGCAGTGCTTTATTGAACACTGAAGCTTTCTTT. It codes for CASSALLNTEAFF.

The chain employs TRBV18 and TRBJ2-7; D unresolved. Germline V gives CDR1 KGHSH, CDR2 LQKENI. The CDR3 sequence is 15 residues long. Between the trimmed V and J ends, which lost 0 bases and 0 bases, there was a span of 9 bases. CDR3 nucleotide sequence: TGTGCCAGCTCACCACCCTCCAGGAACTCCTACGAGCAGTACTTC. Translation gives CASSPPSRNSYEQYF. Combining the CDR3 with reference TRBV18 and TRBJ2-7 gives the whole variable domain NAGVMQNPRHLVRRRGQEARLRCSPMKGHSHVYWYRQLPEEGLKFMVYLQKENIIDESGMPKERFSAEFPKEGPSILRIQQVVRGDSAAYFCASSPPSRNSYEQYFGPGTRLTVT.

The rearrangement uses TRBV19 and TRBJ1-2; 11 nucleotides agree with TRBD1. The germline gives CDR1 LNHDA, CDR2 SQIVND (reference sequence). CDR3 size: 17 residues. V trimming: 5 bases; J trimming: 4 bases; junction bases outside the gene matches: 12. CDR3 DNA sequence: TGTGCCAGTAGTCCTAGGACAGGGGGCAGCGAGGGCTATGGCTACACCTTC. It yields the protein CASSPRTGGSEGYGYTF.

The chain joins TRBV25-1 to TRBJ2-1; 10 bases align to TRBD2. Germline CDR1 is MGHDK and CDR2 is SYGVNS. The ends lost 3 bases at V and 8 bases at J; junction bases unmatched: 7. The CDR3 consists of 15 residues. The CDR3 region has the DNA TGTGCCAGCAGTGATCGGCTAGCGGGAGCTCATGAGCAGTTCTTC. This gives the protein CASSDRLAGAHEQFF.

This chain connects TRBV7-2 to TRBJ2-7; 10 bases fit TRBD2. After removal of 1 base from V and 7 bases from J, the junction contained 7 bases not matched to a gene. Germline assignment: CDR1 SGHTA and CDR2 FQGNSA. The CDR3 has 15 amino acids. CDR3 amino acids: CASSLGSGRGPEQYF. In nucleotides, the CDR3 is TGTGCCAGCAGCTTAGGGAGCGGGAGGGGCCCGGAGCAGTACTTC.

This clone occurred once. The CDR3 DNA is TGTGCCAGCAGCTTAGTAGGCACTAGCGGGGGAGTGAATGAGCAGTTCTTC. Translating gives CASSLVGTSGGVNEQFF. The rearrangement uses TRBV7-2 and TRBJ2-1; TRBD2 aligns across 11 bases. J gave up 7 bases and V 1 base, and 9 bases lay outside the gene matches. Germline CDR1 reads SGHTA; CDR2 reads FQGNSA. The CDR3 length is 17 residues.

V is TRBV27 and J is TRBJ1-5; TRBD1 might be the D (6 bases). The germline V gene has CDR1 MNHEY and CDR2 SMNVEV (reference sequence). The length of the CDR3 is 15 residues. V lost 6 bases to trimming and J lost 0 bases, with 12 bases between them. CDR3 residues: CASRVQGYSNQPQHF. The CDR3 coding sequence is TGTGCCAGCAGGGTTCAGGGGTATAGCAATCAGCCCCAGCATTTT.

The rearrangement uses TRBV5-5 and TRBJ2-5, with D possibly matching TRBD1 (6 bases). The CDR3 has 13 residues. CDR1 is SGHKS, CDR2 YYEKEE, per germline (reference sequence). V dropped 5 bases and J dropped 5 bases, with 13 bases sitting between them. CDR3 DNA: TGTGCCAGCAGGCTTAGGGGGAGCGAGACCCAGTACTTC. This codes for CASRLRGSETQYF.

The CDR3 region is CASSWQGYNSPLHF. The CDR3, as DNA: TGTGCCAGCAGCTGGCAGGGCTATAATTCACCCCTCCACTTT. The chain combines TRBV7-6 with TRBJ1-6; weak D call: TRBD1 (5 bases). This CDR3 region has 14 residues. V lost 4 bases to trimming and J lost 3 bases, with 7 bases between them. Germline CDR1 reads SGHVS; CDR2 reads FNYEAQ.

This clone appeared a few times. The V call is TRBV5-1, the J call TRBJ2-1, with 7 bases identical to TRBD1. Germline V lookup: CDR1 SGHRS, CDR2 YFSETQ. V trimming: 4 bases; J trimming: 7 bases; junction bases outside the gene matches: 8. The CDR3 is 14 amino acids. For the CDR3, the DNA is TGCGCCAGCAGCGTAGGGACAGTTAGGAATGAGCAGTTCTTC. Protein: CASSVGTVRNEQFF.

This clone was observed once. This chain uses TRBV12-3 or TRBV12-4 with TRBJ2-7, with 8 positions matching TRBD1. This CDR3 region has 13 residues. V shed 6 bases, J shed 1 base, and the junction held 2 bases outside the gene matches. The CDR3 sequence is CASSRTGSYEQYF. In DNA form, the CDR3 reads TGTGCCAGCAGCAGGACAGGGTCCTACGAGCAGTACTTC.

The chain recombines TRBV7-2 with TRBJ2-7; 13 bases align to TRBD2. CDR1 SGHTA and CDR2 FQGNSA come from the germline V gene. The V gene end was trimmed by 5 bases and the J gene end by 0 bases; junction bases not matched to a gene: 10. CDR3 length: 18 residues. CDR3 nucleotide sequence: TGTGCCAGCAGCCCACCGGGACTAGCGGGGATTGGCTCCTACGAGCAGTACTTC. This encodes CASSPPGLAGIGSYEQYF.

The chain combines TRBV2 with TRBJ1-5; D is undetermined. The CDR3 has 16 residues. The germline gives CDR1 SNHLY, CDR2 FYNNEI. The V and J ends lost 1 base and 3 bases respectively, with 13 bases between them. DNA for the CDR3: TGTGCCAGCAGTGAAGTCGGGGAAAACCCCAATCAGCCCCAGCATTTT. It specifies CASSEVGENPNQPQHF.

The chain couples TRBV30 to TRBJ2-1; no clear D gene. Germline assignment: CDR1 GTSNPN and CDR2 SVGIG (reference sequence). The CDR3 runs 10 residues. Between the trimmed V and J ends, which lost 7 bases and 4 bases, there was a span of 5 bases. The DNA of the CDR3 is TGTGCCTATGAGTACAATGAGCAGTTCTTC. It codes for CAYEYNEQFF.

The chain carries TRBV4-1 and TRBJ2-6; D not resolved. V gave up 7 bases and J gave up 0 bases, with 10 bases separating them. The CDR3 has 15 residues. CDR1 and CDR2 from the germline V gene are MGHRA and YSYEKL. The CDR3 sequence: CASTLLSSGANVLTF. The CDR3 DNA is TGCGCCAGCACTCTGCTCAGCTCTGGGGCCAACGTCCTGACTTTC.

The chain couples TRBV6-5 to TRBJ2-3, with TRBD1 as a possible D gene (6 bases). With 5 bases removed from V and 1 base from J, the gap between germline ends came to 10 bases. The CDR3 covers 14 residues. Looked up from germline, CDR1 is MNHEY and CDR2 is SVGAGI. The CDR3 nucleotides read TGTGCCAGCAGTCGGGGACACCGCACAGATACGCAGTATTTT. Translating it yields CASSRGHRTDTQYF.

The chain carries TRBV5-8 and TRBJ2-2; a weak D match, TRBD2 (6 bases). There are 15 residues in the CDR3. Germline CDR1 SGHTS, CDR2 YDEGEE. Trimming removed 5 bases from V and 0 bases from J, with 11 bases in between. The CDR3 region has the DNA TGTGCCAGCAGGACCGGGAGCCCGAACACCGGGGAGCTGTTTTTT. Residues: CASRTGSPNTGELFF.

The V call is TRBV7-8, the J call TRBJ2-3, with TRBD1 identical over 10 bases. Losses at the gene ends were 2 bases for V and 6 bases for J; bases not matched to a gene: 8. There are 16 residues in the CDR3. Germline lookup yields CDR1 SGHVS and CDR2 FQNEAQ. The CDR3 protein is CASSLMWTGGSDTQYF. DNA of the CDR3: TGTGCCAGCAGCTTAATGTGGACAGGGGGTTCGGATACGCAGTATTTT.

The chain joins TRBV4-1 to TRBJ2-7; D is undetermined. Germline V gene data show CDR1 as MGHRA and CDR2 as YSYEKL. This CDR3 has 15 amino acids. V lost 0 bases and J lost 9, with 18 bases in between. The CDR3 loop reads CASSQDPTQPGWQYF. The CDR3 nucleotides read TGCGCCAGCAGCCAAGATCCAACCCAGCCCGGGTGGCAGTACTTC.

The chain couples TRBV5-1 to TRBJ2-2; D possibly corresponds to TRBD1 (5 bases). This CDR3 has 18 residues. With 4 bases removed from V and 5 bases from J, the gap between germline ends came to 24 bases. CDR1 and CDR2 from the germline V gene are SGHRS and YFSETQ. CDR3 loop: CASSPWGGGAQGTGELFF. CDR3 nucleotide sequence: TGCGCCAGCAGCCCCTGGGGCGGTGGGGCGCAAGGAACCGGGGAGCTGTTTTTT.

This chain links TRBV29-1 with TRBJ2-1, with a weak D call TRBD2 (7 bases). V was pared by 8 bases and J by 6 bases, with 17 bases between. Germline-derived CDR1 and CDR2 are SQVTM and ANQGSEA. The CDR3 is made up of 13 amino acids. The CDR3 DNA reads TGCAGCCTCTGCGGGGGCCTAAGCAATGAGCAGTTCTTC. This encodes CSLCGGLSNEQFF.

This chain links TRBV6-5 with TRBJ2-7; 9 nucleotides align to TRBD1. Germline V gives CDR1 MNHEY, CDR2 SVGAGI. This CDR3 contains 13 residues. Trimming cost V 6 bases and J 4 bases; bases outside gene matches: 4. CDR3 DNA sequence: TGTGCCAGCAGGATGACAGGGGGTTACGAGCAGTACTTC. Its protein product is CASRMTGGYEQYF.